The sequence of this T cell receptor beta chain was determined in a study of OX40 agonist ivuxolimab in advanced cancers. Background on the study: Two cutaneous melanoma patients and one hepatocellular carcinoma patient, three in all, had partial responses.

At cycle 4 day 1, cycle 7 day 1, and baseline, blood was sampled. Points on this clone: The target antigen is unknown.

Study-level points and caveats: Antigen targets of the expanded peripheral T cells went undetermined. In CD8+ T cells, expanded clones were on average more numerous than in CD4+.

Profiled with immunoSEQ multiplex PCR; TCRdb holds only in-frame clones, not every one. Seen here are about 50,000 clones, around 93% observed once, and the top ten hold about 25%. This receptor was identified in an adult with an advanced solid tumor such as melanoma, head and neck, liver or kidney cancer. The material was CD4+ or CD8+ T cells sorted from blood, obtained in a trial of the OX40 agonist ivuxolimab.

The CDR3 DNA follows: TGTGCCAGCAGCTTAGACAGTTCAAGCTCTGGGGCCAACGTCCTGACTTTC. It encodes CASSLDSSSSGANVLTF. The chain uses TRBV11-3 and TRBJ2-6; D uncertain. The germline gives CDR1 SGHNT, CDR2 YENEEA. CDR3 length: 17 residues. Trimming removed 0 bases from V and 0 bases from J, with 9 bases in between.